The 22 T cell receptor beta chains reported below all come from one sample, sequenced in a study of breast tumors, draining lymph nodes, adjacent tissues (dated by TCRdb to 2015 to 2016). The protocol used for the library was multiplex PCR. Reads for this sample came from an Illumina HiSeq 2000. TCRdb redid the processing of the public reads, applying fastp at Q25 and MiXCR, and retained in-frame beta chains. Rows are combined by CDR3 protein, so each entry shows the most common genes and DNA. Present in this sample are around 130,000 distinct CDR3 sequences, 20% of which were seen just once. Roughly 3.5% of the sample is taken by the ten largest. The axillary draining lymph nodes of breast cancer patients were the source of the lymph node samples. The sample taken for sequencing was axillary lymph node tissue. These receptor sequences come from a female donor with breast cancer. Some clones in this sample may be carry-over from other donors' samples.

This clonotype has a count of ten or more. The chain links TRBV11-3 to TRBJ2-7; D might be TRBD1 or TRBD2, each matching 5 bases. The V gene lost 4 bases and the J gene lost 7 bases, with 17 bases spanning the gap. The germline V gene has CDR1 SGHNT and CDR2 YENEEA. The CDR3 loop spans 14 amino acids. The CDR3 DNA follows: TGTGCCAGCAGCTCAGACGGGACGATGTGTGAGCAGTACTTC. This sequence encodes CASSSDGTMCEQYF. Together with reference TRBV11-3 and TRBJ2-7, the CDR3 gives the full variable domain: EAGVVQSPRYKIIEKKQPVAFWCNPISGHNTLYWYLQNLGQGPELLIRYENEEAVDDSQLPKDRFSAERLKGVDSTLKIQPAELGDSAVYLCASSSDGTMCEQYFGPGTRLTVT.

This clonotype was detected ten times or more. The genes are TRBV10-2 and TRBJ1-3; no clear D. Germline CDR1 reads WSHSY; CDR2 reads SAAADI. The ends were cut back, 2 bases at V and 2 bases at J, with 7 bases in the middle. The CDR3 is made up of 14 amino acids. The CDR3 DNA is TGCGCCAGCAGTGAGCTAACAGCTGGAAACACCATATATTTT. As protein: CASSELTAGNTIYF.

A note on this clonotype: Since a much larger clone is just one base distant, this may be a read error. CDR3 residues: CSARDPTQDSSGELFF. CDR3 bases: TGCAGTGCTAGAGATCCGACACAGGATTCATCCGGGGAGCTGTTTTTT. The chain combines TRBV20-1 with TRBJ2-2, with D perhaps TRBD1 (5 bases). The germline V and J ends were trimmed by 0 bases and 6 bases, with 17 bases remaining between them. The germline V gene has CDR1 DFQATT and CDR2 SNEGSKA (reference sequence). The CDR3 is made up of 16 amino acids.

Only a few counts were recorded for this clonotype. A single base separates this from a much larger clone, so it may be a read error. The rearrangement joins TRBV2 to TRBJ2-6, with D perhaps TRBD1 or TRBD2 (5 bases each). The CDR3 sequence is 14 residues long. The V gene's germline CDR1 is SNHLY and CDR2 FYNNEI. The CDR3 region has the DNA TGTGCCAGCAGGACGCTCACCGGGGCCAACGTCCTGATTTTC. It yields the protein CASRTLTGANVLIF.

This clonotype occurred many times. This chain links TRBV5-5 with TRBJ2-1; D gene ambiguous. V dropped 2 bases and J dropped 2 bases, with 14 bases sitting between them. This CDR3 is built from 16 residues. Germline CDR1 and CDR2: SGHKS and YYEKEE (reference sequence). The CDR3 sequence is CASSFRSMAAYNEQFF. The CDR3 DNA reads TGTGCCAGCAGCTTTAGGAGTATGGCGGCCTACAATGAGCAGTTCTTC.

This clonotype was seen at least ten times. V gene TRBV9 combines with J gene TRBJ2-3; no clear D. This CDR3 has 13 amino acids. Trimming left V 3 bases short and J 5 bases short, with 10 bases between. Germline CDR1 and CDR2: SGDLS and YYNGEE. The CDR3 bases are TGTGCCAGCAGCGATCTATTAGGAGATACGCAGTATTTT. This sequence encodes CASSDLLGDTQYF.

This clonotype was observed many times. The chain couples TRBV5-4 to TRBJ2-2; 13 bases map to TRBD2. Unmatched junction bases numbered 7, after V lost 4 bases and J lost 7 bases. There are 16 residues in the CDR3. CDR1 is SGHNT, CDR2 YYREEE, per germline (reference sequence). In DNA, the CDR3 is TGTGCCAGCAGCACCGGACTAGCGGGAGTAAACGGGGAGCTGTTTTTT. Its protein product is CASSTGLAGVNGELFF.

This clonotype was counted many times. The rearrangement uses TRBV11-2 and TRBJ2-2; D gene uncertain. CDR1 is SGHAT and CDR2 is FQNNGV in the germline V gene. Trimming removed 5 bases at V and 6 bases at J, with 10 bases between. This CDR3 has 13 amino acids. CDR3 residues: CASSLQMAGELFF. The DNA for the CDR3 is TGTGCCAGCAGCCTCCAAATGGCCGGGGAGCTGTTTTTT.

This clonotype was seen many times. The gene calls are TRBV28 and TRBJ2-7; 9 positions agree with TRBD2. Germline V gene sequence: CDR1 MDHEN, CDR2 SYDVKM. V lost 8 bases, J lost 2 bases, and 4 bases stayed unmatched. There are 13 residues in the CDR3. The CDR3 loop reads CASLSGSPYEQYF. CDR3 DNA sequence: TGTGCCAGCCTTAGCGGGAGCCCCTACGAGCAGTACTTC.

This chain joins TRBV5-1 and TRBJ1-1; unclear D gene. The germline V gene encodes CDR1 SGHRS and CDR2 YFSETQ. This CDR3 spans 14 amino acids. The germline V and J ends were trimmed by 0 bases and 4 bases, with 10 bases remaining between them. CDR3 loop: CASSLDSGGTEAFF. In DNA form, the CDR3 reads TGCGCCAGCAGCTTGGACAGCGGCGGCACTGAAGCTTTCTTT. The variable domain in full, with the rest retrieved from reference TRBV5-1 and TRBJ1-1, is KAGVTQTPRYLIKTRGQQVTLSCSPISGHRSVSWYQQTPGQGLQFLFEYFSETQRNKGNFPGRFSGRQFSNSRSEMNVSTLELGDSALYLCASSLDSGGTEAFFGQGTRLTVV.

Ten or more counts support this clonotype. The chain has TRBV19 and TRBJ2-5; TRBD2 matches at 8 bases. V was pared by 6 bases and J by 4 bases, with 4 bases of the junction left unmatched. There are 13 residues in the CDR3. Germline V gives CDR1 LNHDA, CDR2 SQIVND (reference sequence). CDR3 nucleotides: TGTGCCAGTAGCGGGAGGGCCGGAGAGACCCAGTACTTC. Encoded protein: CASSGRAGETQYF.

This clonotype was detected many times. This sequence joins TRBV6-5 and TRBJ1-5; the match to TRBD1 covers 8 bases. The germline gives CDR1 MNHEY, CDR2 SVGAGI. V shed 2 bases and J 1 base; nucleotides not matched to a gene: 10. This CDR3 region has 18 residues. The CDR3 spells CASSYKAPGGVSNQPQHF. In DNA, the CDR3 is TGTGCCAGCAGTTACAAAGCCCCAGGGGGCGTAAGCAATCAGCCCCAGCATTTT.

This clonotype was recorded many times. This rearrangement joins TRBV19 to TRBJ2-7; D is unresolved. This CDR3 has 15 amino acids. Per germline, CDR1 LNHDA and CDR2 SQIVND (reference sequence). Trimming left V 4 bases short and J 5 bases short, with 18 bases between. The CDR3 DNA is TGTGCCAGTAGTAATCCCGCTAGGATGGGGAACGAGCAGTACTTC. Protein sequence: CASSNPARMGNEQYF.

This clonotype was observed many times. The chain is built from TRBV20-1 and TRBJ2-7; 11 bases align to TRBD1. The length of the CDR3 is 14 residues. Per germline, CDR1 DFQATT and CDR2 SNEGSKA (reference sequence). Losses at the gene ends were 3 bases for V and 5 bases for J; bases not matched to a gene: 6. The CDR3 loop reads CSARRGQGADEQYF. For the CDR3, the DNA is TGCAGTGCTAGGAGAGGACAGGGGGCAGACGAGCAGTACTTC.

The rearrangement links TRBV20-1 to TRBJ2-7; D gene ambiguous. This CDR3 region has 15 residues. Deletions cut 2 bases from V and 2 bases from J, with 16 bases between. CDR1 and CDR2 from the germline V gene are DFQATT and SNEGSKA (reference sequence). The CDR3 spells CSARRIGQSAYEQYF. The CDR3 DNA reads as TGCAGTGCTAGAAGGATCGGGCAGAGCGCCTACGAGCAGTACTTC.

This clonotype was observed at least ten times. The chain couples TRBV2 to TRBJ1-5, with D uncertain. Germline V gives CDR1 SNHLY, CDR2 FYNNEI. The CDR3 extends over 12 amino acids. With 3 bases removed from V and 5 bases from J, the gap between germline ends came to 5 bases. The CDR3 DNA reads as TGTGCCAGCAGTGACGGATATCAGCCCCAGCATTTT. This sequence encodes CASSDGYQPQHF.

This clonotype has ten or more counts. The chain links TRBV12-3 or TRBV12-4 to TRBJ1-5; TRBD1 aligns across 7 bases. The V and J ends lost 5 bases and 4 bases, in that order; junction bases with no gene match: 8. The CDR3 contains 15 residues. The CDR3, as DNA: TGTGCCAGCAGTCCTCAGGGACAGCCGAATCAGCCCCAGCATTTT. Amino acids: CASSPQGQPNQPQHF.

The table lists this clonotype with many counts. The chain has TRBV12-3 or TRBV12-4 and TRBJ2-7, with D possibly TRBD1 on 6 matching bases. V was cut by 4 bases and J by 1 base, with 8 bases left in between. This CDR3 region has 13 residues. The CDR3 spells CASSSRGSYEQYF. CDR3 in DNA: TGTGCCAGCAGTTCCAGGGGTTCCTACGAGCAGTACTTC.

The CDR3 nucleotides are TGCGCCAGCAGCTTGGAGGGGTGGGGGTCGGCCACTGAAGCTTTCTTT. Translation gives CASSLEGWGSATEAFF. The chain links TRBV5-1 to TRBJ1-1; tentative D call: TRBD1 (5 bases). This CDR3 contains 16 residues. V lost 0 bases, J lost 4 bases, and 16 bases lay in between. The V gene's germline CDR1 is SGHRS and CDR2 YFSETQ. The whole variable domain, remainder taken from reference TRBV5-1 and TRBJ1-1, is KAGVTQTPRYLIKTRGQQVTLSCSPISGHRSVSWYQQTPGQGLQFLFEYFSETQRNKGNFPGRFSGRQFSNSRSEMNVSTLELGDSALYLCASSLEGWGSATEAFFGQGTRLTVV.

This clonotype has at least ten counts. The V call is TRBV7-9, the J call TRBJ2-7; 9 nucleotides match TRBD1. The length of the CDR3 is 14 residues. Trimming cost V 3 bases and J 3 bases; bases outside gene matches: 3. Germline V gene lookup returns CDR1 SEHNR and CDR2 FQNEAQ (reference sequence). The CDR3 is CASSFWDRDYEQYF. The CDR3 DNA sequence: TGTGCCAGCAGCTTTTGGGACAGGGACTACGAGCAGTACTTC.

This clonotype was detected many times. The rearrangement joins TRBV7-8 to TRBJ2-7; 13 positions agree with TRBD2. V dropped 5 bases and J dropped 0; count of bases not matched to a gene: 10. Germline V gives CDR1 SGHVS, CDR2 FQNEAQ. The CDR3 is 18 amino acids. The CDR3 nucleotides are TGTGCCAGCAGCACCAGGACTAGCGGGGGTTTTAGCTCCTACGAGCAGTACTTC. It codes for CASSTRTSGGFSSYEQYF.

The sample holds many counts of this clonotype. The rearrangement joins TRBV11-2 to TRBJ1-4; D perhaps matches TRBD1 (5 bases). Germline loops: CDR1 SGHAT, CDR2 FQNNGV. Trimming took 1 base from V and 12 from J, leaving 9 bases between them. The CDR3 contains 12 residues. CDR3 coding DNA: TGTGCCAGCAGCTTAGCAGGAGGGGAACTGTTTTTT. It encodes CASSLAGGELFF.